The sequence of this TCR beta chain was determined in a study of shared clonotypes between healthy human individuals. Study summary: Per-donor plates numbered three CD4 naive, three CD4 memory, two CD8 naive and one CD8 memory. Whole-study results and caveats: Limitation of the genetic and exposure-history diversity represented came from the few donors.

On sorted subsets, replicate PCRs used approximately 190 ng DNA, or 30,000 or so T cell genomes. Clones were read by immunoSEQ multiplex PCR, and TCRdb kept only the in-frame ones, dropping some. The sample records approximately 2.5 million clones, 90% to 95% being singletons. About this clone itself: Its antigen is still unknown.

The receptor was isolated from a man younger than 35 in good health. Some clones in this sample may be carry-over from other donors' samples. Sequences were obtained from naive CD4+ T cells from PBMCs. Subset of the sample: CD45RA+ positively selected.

Here the CDR3 reads CASSLTSGINEQFF. In DNA, the CDR3 is TGCGCCAGCAGCCTGACTAGCGGGATAAATGAGCAGTTCTTC. The chain carries TRBV4-1 and TRBJ2-1; TRBD2 aligns across 11 bases. This CDR3 spans 14 amino acids. The ends lost 4 bases at V and 7 bases at J; junction bases unmatched: 3. Germline-derived CDR1 and CDR2 are MGHRA and YSYEKL.